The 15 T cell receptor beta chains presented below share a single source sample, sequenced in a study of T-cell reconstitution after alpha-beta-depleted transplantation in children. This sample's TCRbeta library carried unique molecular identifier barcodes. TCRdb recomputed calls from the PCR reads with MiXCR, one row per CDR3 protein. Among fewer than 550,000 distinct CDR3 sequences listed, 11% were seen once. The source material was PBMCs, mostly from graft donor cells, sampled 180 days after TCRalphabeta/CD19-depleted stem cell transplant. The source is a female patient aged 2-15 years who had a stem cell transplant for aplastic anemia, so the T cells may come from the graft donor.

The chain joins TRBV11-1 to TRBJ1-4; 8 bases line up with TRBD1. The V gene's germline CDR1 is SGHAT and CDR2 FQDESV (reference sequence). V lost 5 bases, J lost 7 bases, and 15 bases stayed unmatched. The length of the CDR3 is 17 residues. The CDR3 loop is CASSLPRTGLMIEKLFF. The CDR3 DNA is TGTGCCAGCAGCCTCCCCCGGACAGGGCTAATGATTGAAAAACTGTTTTTT.

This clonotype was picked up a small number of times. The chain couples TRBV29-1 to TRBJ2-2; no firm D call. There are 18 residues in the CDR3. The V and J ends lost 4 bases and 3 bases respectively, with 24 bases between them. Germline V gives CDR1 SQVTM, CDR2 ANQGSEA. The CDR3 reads CSVASNSDGQTDTGELFF. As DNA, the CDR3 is TGCAGCGTTGCAAGCAACTCGGACGGTCAAACGGACACCGGGGAGCTGTTTTTT.

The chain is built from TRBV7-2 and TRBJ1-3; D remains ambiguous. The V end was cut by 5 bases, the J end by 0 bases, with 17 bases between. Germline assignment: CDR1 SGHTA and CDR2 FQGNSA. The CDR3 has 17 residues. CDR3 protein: CASSPSHPDLSGNTIYF. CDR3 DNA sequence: TGTGCCAGCAGCCCCTCACATCCCGACCTCTCTGGAAACACCATATATTTT.

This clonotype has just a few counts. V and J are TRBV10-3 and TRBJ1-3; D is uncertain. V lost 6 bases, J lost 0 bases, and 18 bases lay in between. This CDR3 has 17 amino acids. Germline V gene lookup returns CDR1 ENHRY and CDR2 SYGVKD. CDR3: CAIRGSWTGSSGNTIYF. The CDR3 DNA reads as TGTGCCATCAGGGGGTCTTGGACGGGGAGCTCTGGAAACACCATATATTTT.

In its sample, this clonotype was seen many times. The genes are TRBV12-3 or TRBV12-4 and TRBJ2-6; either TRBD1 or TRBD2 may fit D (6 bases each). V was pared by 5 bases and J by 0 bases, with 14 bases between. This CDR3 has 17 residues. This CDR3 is CASSPGGGSSGANVLTF. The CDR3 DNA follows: TGTGCCAGCAGTCCCGGGGGCGGAAGCTCTGGGGCCAACGTCCTGACTTTC.

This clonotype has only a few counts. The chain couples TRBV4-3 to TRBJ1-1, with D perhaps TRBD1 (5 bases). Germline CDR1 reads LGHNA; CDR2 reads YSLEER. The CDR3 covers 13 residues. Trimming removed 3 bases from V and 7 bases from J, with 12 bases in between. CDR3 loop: CASSHQSGDEAFF. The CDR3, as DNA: TGCGCCAGCAGCCATCAGTCGGGGGATGAAGCTTTCTTT.

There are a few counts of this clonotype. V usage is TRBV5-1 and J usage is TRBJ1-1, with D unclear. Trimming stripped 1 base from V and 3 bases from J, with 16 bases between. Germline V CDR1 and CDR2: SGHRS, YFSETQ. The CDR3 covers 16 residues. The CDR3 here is CASSLSFRLEDTEAFF. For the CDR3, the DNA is TGCGCCAGCAGCTTGAGCTTTAGGTTGGAGGACACTGAAGCTTTCTTT.

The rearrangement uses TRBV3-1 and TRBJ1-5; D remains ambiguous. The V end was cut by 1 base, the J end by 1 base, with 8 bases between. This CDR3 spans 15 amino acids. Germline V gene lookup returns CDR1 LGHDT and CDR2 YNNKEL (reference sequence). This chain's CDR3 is CASSQGGLSNQPQHF. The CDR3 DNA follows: TGTGCCAGCAGCCAAGGTGGTCTAAGCAATCAGCCCCAGCATTTT.

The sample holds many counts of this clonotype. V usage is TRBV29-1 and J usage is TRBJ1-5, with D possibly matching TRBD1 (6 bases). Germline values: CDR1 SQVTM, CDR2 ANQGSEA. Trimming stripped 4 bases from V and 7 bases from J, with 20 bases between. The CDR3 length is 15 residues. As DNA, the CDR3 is TGCAGCGTTGTAGAAGATGGGGGCCCAGGGCAGCCCCAGCATTTT. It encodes CSVVEDGGPGQPQHF.

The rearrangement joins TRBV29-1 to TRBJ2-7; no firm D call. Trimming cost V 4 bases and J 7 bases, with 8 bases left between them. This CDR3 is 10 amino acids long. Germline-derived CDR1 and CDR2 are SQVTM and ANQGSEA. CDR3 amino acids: CSVGSDEQYF. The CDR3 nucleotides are TGCAGCGTTGGCAGTGATGAGCAGTACTTC.

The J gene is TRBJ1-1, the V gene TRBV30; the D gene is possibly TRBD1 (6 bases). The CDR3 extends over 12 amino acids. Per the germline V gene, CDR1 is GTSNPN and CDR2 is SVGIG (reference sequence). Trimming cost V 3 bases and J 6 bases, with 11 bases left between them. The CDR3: CAWRVGQSEAFF. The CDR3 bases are TGTGCCTGGAGGGTAGGACAGTCTGAAGCTTTCTTT. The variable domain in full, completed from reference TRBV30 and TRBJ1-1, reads SQTIHQWPATLVQPVGSPLSLECTVEGTSNPNLYWYRQAAGRGLQLLFYSVGIGQISSEVPQNLSASRPQDRQFILSSKKLLLSDSGFYLCAWRVGQSEAFFGQGTRLTVV.

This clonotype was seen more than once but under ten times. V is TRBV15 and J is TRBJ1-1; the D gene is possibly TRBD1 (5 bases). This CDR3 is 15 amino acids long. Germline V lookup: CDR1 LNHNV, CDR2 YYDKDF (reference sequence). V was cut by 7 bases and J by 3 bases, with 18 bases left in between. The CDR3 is CATTGHRGIHTEAFF. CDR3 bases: TGTGCCACCACCGGGCATAGGGGTATCCACACTGAAGCTTTCTTT.

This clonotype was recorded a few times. The CDR3 sequence: CASSLSPGQGAFNYGYTF. DNA of the CDR3: TGCGCCAGCAGCTTATCGCCGGGACAGGGTGCCTTCAACTATGGCTACACCTTC. The rearrangement uses TRBV5-1 and TRBJ1-2, with 9 bases lining up with TRBD1. The CDR3 extends over 18 amino acids. Trimming took 2 bases from V and 2 from J; bases not matched to a gene: 13. Germline assignment: CDR1 SGHRS and CDR2 YFSETQ.

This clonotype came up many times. This CDR3 reads CASSQSPVTDTQYF. The CDR3 nucleotides read TGTGCCAGCAGCCAGTCGCCCGTCACAGATACGCAGTATTTT. This chain uses TRBV12-3 or TRBV12-4 with TRBJ2-3; no clear D gene. This CDR3 has 14 residues. Trimming removed 6 bases from V and 2 bases from J, with 12 bases in between.

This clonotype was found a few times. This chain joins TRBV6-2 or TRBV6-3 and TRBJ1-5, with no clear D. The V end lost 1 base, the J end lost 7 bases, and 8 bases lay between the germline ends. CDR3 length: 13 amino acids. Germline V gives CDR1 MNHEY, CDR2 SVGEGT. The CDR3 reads CASSYLERQPQHF. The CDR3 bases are TGTGCCAGCAGTTACTTGGAGCGGCAGCCCCAGCATTTT.